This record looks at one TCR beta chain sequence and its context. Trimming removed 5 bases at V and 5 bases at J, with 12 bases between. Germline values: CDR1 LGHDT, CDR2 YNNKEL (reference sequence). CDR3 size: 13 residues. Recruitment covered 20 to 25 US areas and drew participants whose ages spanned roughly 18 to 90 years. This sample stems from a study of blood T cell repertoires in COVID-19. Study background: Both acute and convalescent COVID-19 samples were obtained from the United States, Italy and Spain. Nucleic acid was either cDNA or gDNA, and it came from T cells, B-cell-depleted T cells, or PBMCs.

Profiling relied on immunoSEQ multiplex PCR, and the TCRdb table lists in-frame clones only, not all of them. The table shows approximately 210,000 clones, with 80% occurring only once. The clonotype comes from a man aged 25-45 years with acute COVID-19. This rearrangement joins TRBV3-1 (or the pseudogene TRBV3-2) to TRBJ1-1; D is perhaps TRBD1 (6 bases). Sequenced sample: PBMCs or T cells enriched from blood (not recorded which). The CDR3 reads CASSFRGGTEAFF. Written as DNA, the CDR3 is TGTGCCAGCAGCTTCAGGGGTGGGACTGAAGCTTTCTTT.